This T cell receptor beta chain was retrieved from a study of identical twins. Study-wide results and caveats: With monozygotic twins, out-of-frame TCR alpha sharing exceeded what models estimated. Excess low generation probability was seen in twin-shared out-of-frame alpha sequences. Within cord blood, abundant beta clonotypes carried fewer insertions, but memory repertoires showed no such trend.

About this clonotype: Its antigen is as yet unknown.

In TCRdb, the 5' RACE reads were re-called with MiXCR into one record per CDR3 protein. This sample has approximately 410,000 distinct CDR3 sequences; 15% to 20% occur once, and the top ten carry 9.5% to 15%. V lost 4 bases to trimming and J lost 3 bases; unmatched junction nucleotides: 4. The germline CDR1 and CDR2 sequences are SQVTM and ANQGSEA. This CDR3 spans 13 amino acids. The TCR originated in a man aged 45-60 years in good health. The sequencing sample was made of naive T cells sorted from blood. This chain uses TRBV29-1 with TRBJ2-5; the match to TRBD1 covers 8 bases. The CDR3 here is CSVADRVKETQYF. The CDR3 region has the DNA TGCAGCGTTGCGGACAGGGTCAAAGAGACCCAGTACTTC.